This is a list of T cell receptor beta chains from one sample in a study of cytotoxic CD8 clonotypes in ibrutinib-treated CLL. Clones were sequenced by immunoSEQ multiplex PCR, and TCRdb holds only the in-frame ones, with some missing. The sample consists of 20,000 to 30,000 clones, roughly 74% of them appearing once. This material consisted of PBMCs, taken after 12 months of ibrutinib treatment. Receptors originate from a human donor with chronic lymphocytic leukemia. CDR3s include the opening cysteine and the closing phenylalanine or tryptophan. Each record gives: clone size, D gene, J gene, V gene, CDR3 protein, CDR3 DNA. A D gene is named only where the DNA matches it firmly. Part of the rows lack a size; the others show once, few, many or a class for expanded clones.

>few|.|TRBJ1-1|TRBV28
CASSLSRRLGVPNTEAFF
TGTGCCAGCAGCCTGTCCCGAAGACTAGGGGTCCCTAACACTGAAGCTTTCTTT
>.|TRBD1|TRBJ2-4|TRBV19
CASGQGAIQYF
TGTGCCAGTGGACAGGGTGCCATTCAGTACTTC
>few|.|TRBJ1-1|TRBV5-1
CASSLGRINTEAFF
TGCGCCAGCAGCTTAGGCAGAATTAACACTGAAGCTTTCTTT
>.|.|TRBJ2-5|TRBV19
CASTEGSRETQYF
TGTGCCAGTACCGAAGGTAGTCGAGAGACCCAGTACTTC
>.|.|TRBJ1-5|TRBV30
CAWSKGSSNQPQHF
TGTGCCTGGAGTAAGGGCAGTTCCAATCAGCCCCAGCATTTT
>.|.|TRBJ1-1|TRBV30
CGARRDHTEAFF
TGTGGGGCCCGGAGAGACCACACTGAAGCTTTCTTT
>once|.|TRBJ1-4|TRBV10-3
CAISESNRNNEKLFF
TGTGCCATCAGTGAGTCGAACCGGAATAATGAAAAACTGTTTTTT
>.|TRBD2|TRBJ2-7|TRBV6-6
CASSDPTSGDHEQYF
TGTGCCAGCAGCGACCCGACTAGCGGGGACCACGAGCAGTACTTC
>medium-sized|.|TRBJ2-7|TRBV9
CASSQEGGYEQYF
TGTGCCAGCAGCCAAGAGGGGGGCTACGAGCAGTACTTC
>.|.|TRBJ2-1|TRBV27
CASRNPQSRGSYNEQFF
TGTGCCAGCAGAAACCCTCAGAGTCGCGGCTCCTACAATGAGCAGTTCTTC
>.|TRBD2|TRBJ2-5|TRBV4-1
CASSQGGPAGVGKETQYF
TGCGCCAGCAGCCAAGGTGGCCCAGCGGGGGTGGGGAAAGAGACCCAGTACTTC
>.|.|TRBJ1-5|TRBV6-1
CASNQRGKRRPQHF
TGTGCCAGCAACCAGAGGGGCAAACGGCGGCCCCAGCATTTT
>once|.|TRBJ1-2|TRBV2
CASSEIATGGGYTF
TGTGCCAGCAGTGAAATCGCGACAGGCGGTGGCTACACCTTC
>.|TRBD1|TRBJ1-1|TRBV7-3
CASSLEVGTGSTEAFF
TGTGCCAGCAGCTTAGAGGTGGGGACAGGGAGCACTGAAGCTTTCTTT
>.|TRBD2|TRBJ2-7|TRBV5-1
CASSATSGAAREQYF
TGCGCCAGCAGCGCGACTAGCGGGGCGGCTCGGGAGCAGTACTTC
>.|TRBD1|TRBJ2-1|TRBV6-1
CASSGGQGPYNEQFF
TGTGCCAGCAGTGGGGGACAGGGACCTTACAATGAGCAGTTCTTC
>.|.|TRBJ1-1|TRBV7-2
CASSLGTAEAFF
TGTGCCAGCAGCTTAGGCACGGCTGAAGCTTTCTTT
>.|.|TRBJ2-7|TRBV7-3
CASSASGATYEQYF
TGTGCCAGCAGCGCATCCGGGGCCACCTACGAGCAGTACTTC
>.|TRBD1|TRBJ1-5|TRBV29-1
CSVAWGQDSNQPQHF
TGCAGCGTCGCCTGGGGACAGGATAGCAATCAGCCCCAGCATTTT
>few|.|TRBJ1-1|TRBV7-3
CASSPQGYTEAFF
TGTGCCAGCAGCCCACAGGGATACACTGAAGCTTTCTTT
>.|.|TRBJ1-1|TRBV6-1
CASSERGGAEAFF
TGTGCCAGCAGTGAAAGAGGTGGGGCTGAAGCTTTCTTT
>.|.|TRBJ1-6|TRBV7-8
CASSRDLNSPLHF
TGTGCCAGCAGTAGGGACCTCAATTCACCCCTCCACTTT
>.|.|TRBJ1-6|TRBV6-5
CASGESRANSPLHF
TGTGCCAGCGGGGAAAGCAGGGCTAATTCACCCCTCCACTTT
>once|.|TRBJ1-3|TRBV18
CASSGGQLSSGNTIYF
TGTGCCAGCTCCGGCGGACAGTTGAGCTCTGGAAACACCATATATTTT
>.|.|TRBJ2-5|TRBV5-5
CASSRGGQETQYF
TGTGCCAGCAGCCGAGGGGGCCAAGAGACCCAGTACTTC
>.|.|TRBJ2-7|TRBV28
CASGATEQYF
TGTGCCAGCGGGGCAACCGAGCAGTACTTC
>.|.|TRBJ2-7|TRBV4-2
CASSQVWPAVYEQYF
TGTGCCAGCAGCCAAGTATGGCCAGCTGTCTACGAGCAGTACTTC
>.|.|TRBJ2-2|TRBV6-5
CASSYLNTGELFF
TGTGCCAGCAGTTACTTGAACACCGGGGAGCTGTTTTTT
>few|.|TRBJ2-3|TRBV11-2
CASSLVAGPRTQYF
TGTGCCAGCAGCTTAGTTGCAGGCCCACGTACGCAGTATTTT
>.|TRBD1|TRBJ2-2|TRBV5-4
CASSQATGGVGELFF
TGTGCCAGCAGCCAGGCAACAGGGGGCGTCGGGGAGCTGTTTTTT
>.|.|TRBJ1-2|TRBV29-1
CSVDGDYGYTF
TGCAGCGTCGACGGGGACTATGGCTACACCTTC
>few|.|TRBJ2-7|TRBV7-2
CASSQPRGEQYF
TGTGCCAGCAGCCAACCTCGGGGAGAGCAGTACTTC
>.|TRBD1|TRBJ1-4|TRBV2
CASRAMTGGFEKLFF
TGTGCCAGCAGAGCCATGACAGGGGGCTTTGAAAAACTGTTTTTT
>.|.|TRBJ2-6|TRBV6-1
CASRTSGANVLTF
TGTGCCAGCAGGACTTCTGGGGCCAACGTCCTGACTTTC
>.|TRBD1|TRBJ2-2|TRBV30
CAWSVPGGTGELFF
TGTGCCTGGAGTGTACCAGGGGGCACCGGGGAGCTGTTTTTT
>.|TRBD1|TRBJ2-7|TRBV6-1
CASSEVDRGSSEQYF
TGTGCCAGCAGTGAAGTCGACAGGGGGTCAAGTGAGCAGTACTTC
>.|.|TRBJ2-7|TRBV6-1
CASSDPRSFEQYF
TGTGCCAGCAGTGATCCCAGGTCCTTCGAGCAGTACTTC
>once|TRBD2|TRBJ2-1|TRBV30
CAWDKGTSIHEQFF
TGTGCCTGGGACAAGGGGACTAGCATACATGAGCAGTTCTTC
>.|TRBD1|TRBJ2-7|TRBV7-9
CASSLRDSSYEQYF
TGTGCCAGCAGCTTACGGGACAGCTCCTACGAGCAGTACTTC
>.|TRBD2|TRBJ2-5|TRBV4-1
CASSHPGLAGKETQYF
TGCGCCAGCAGCCATCCGGGACTAGCGGGGAAAGAGACCCAGTACTTC
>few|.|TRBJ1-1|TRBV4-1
CASSQDPTGVGEAFF
TGCGCCAGCAGCCAAGATCCGACAGGAGTAGGTGAAGCTTTCTTT
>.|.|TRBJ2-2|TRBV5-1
CASSLERVGTGELFF
TGTGCCAGCAGCTTGGAAAGGGTGGGCACCGGGGAGCTGTTTTTT
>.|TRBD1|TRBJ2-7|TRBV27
CASSRTGPREQYF
TGTGCCAGCAGTCGGACAGGGCCCCGCGAGCAGTACTTC
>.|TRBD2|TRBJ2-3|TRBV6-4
CASIDWTSGTDTQYF
TGTGCCAGCATCGACTGGACTAGCGGGACAGATACGCAGTATTTT
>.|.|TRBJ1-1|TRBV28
CASSVNTEAFF
TGTGCCAGCTCCGTGAACACTGAAGCTTTCTTT
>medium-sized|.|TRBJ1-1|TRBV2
CASSGWGGDPEAFF
TGTGCCAGCAGTGGGTGGGGAGGGGACCCTGAAGCTTTCTTT
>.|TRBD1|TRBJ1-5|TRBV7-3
CASSSQGCQPQHF
TGTGCCAGCAGCTCACAGGGGTGCCAGCCCCAGCATTTT
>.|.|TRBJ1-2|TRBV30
CAWSVVDGNYGYTF
TGTGCCTGGAGTGTAGTGGACGGCAACTATGGCTACACCTTC